This record concerns one TCR beta chain sequence. This sample stems from a study of control samples from healthy donors and cancer patients. CDR3 length equals 15 residues. Trimming cost V 4 bases and J 3 bases; bases outside gene matches: 8. Germline CDR1 SGHTA, CDR2 FQGNSA. Sequencing was performed with immunoSEQ multiplex PCR; in TCRdb, only in-frame clones are kept and a portion is missing. In the table there are 120,000 to 150,000 clones, 93% of which are singletons. The receptor comes from a man between 18 and 29 years old in good health. The chain carries TRBV7-2 and TRBJ2-7; 8 bases are a match to TRBD1. Sequencing used blood. CDR3 in amino acids: CASSSTGTGNYEQYF. The DNA for the CDR3 is TGTGCCAGCAGCTCCACCGGGACAGGCAACTACGAGCAGTACTTC.